The entry that follows covers one T cell receptor (beta chain) sequence. The data were produced by immunoSEQ multiplex PCR, yet TCRdb's version contains in-frame clones alone and is incomplete. The sample holds 74,000 or so clones, around 96% seen once. This entry belongs to a study of technical replicates of blood from several donors. After removal of 4 bases from V and 1 base from J, the junction contained 2 bases not matched to a gene. Germline loops: CDR1 SGHDT, CDR2 YYEEEE. This CDR3 has 14 amino acids. The chain is built from TRBV5-6 and TRBJ2-1; 7 bases map to TRBD1. This TCR was recovered from a human donor in good health. Sequencing was performed on T cells isolated from PBMCs. CDR3: CASSTGASYNEQFF. In nucleotides, the CDR3 is TGTGCCAGCAGCACAGGGGCGTCCTACAATGAGCAGTTCTTC.